The 21 T cell receptor beta chains below all came from one sample that was sequenced in a study of blood T cell repertoires in COVID-19. Libraries were prepared by immunoSEQ multiplex PCR; TCRdb keeps only in-frame clonotypes and omits some of them. In the table there are about 150,000 clones, less than 90% of which are singletons. The sequenced material came from PBMCs or T cells enriched from blood (not recorded which). Receptors were obtained from a woman in her forties or fifties who had been exposed to COVID-19.

This clone was counted at least ten times. The chain joins TRBV19 to TRBJ1-4; TRBD1 is a possible D gene (5 bases). This CDR3 region has 13 residues. Trimming stripped 9 bases from V and 0 bases from J, with 8 bases between. CDR1 is LNHDA, CDR2 SQIVND, per germline (reference sequence). CDR3 DNA sequence: TGTGCCAGCACAGGACCAACTAATGAAAAACTGTTTTTT. Amino acids: CASTGPTNEKLFF.

V usage is TRBV9 and J usage is TRBJ2-2; D is perhaps TRBD1 (6 bases). This CDR3 region has 16 residues. Germline CDR1 and CDR2: SGDLS and YYNGEE. V lost 4 bases and J 3 bases, leaving 16 bases between the germline ends. The CDR3 loop is CASSYGPGADTGELFF. The CDR3 DNA is TGTGCCAGCAGCTACGGACCAGGGGCGGACACCGGGGAGCTGTTTTTT.

The J gene is TRBJ2-1, the V gene TRBV4-2; 9 positions agree with TRBD2. V lost 4 bases, J lost 0 bases, and 7 bases stayed unmatched. Germline assignment: CDR1 LGHNA and CDR2 YNFKEQ. CDR3 size: 17 residues. The CDR3 here is CASSPGRGGDSYNEQFF. The CDR3 DNA reads as TGTGCCAGCAGCCCGGGTCGCGGGGGGGACTCCTACAATGAGCAGTTCTTC.

In nucleotides, the CDR3 is TGTGCCAGCAGGCCGGACTATTCCTACAATGAGCAGTTCTTC. Its protein is CASRPDYSYNEQFF. J is TRBJ2-1 and V is TRBV2, with D perhaps TRBD2 (6 bases). The CDR3 runs to 14 residues. Trimming removed 6 bases at V and 1 base at J, with 10 bases between. The germline V gene has CDR1 SNHLY and CDR2 FYNNEI. The full variable domain, its missing parts supplied by reference TRBV2 and TRBJ2-1, is EPEVTQTPSHQVTQMGQEVILRCVPISNHLYFYWYRQILGQKVEFLVSFYNNEISEKSEIFDDQFSVERPDGSNFTLKIRSTKLEDSAMYFCASRPDYSYNEQFFGPGTRLTVL.

CDR3 bases: TGTGCCAGCAGTGCCCTAGCGGGAGCCTCGTACAATGAGCAGTTCTTC. Its protein is CASSALAGASYNEQFF. The gene calls are TRBV27 and TRBJ2-1, with 10 bases identical to TRBD2. V shed 5 bases, J shed 4 bases, and the junction held 8 bases outside the gene matches. CDR1 MNHEY and CDR2 SMNVEV come from the germline V gene (reference sequence). The CDR3 contains 16 residues.

A single count supports this clone. The V and J genes are TRBV9 and TRBJ1-2; 9 nucleotides align to TRBD1. The V segment lost 1 base and the J segment 8 bases; nucleotides outside the gene matches: 6. Germline values: CDR1 SGDLS, CDR2 YYNGEE. This CDR3 has 14 amino acids. The CDR3 sequence is CASSVLQGAGGYTF. The CDR3 DNA follows: TGTGCCAGCAGCGTACTACAGGGGGCCGGAGGCTACACCTTC.

As for this clone: The sample has other DNA sequences that encode this CDR3 too. J is TRBJ2-7 and V is TRBV5-1; TRBD1 matches at 8 bases. The CDR3 totals 14 residues. The V gene's germline CDR1 is SGHRS and CDR2 YFSETQ. The V segment lost 1 base and the J segment 1 base; nucleotides outside the gene matches: 1. CDR3 sequence (DNA): TGCGCCAGCAGCTTGCGGACAGGGTCCTACGAGCAGTACTTC. Translation: CASSLRTGSYEQYF.

The V gene is TRBV6-5, the J gene TRBJ1-6, with D tentatively TRBD1 (5 bases). Germline-derived CDR1 and CDR2 are MNHEY and SVGAGI. This CDR3 has 14 amino acids. Trimming took 5 bases from V and 5 from J, leaving 10 bases between them. The CDR3, as DNA: TGTGCCAGCAGTCCCCGCAGGGATAATTCACCCCTCCACTTT. The encoded protein is CASSPRRDNSPLHF.

This clone was seen a handful of times. The V gene is TRBV21-1, the J gene TRBJ1-5; the table names TRBD1, a call not compared with the DNA. TRBV21-1 is reported as a pseudogene. The CDR3 extends over 14 amino acids. The CDR3: CASPWTALRQPQHF. CDR3 DNA sequence: TGTGCCAGCCCCTGGACAGCCCTAAGGCAGCCCCAGCATTTT.

This clone was counted a few times. J is TRBJ2-7 and V is TRBV4-1; perhaps TRBD1 as D (5 bases). With 1 base removed from V and 2 bases from J, the gap between germline ends came to 18 bases. Germline CDR1 MGHRA, CDR2 YSYEKL. There are 17 residues in the CDR3. DNA for the CDR3: TGCGCCAGCAGCCAAGGCAACGGCAGGGCGACAACCTACGAGCAGTACTTC. Translated: CASSQGNGRATTYEQYF.

The J gene is TRBJ2-3, the V gene TRBV19, with TRBD2 matching over 13 bases. The CDR3 has 16 amino acids. Germline CDR1 reads LNHDA; CDR2 reads SQIVND (reference sequence). Trimming removed 6 bases from V and 4 bases from J; junction bases left unmatched: 7. The DNA for the CDR3 is TGTGCCAGTAGCCCTCGACTAGCGGGAGGTGCAGATACGCAGTATTTT. Its protein product is CASSPRLAGGADTQYF.

V is TRBV10-1 and J is TRBJ2-1; 8 positions match TRBD2. V lost 2 bases, J lost 7 bases, and 13 bases stayed unmatched. The CDR3 spans 17 residues. The V gene's germline CDR1 is WNHNN and CDR2 SYGVQD (reference sequence). The CDR3, as DNA: TGCGCCAGCAGTGAGAGGATCGGGAGCGGGAGAGAGAATGAGCAGTTCTTC. It yields the protein CASSERIGSGRENEQFF.

This clone has more than one count but fewer than ten. The V and J genes are TRBV7-2 and TRBJ2-7, with a weak D call TRBD1 (5 bases). CDR1 and CDR2 from the germline V gene are SGHTA and FQGNSA. The ends were cut back, 0 bases at V and 4 bases at J, with 7 bases in the middle. CDR3 length: 13 residues. The CDR3 DNA follows: TGTGCCAGCAGCTTAGCCCGACAGTACGAGCAGTACTTC. Translating gives CASSLARQYEQYF.

This clone was seen at least ten times. The chain recombines TRBV9 with TRBJ1-2; D unclear. Germline CDR1 is SGDLS and CDR2 is YYNGEE. Trimming took off 3 bases at V and 4 bases at J, with 22 bases between the two ends. This CDR3 comprises 17 residues. CDR3 loop: CASSGTRPEGGIYGYTF. Here the CDR3 DNA reads TGTGCCAGCAGCGGGACGAGACCCGAGGGAGGGATCTATGGCTACACCTTC. Drawing the rest from reference TRBV9 and TRBJ1-2, the complete variable domain is DSGVTQTPKHLITATGQRVTLRCSPRSGDLSVYWYQQSLDQGLQFLIQYYNGEERAKGNILERFSAQQFPDLHSELNLSSLELGDSALYFCASSGTRPEGGIYGYTFGSGTRLTVV.

This chain connects TRBV6-5 to TRBJ1-2; tentative D call: TRBD1 (6 bases). V was clipped by 6 bases and J by 4 bases, with 15 bases between them. Germline V gene data show CDR1 as MNHEY and CDR2 as SVGAGI. This CDR3 is built from 14 residues. The CDR3 sequence: CASSITGKGYGYTF. The CDR3 DNA sequence: TGTGCCAGCAGCATAACAGGGAAAGGCTATGGCTACACCTTC.

This chain uses TRBV27 with TRBJ1-4; tentatively, D is TRBD1 (6 bases). V lost 6 bases to trimming and J lost 6 bases, with 14 bases between them. The CDR3 contains 14 residues. From germline, CDR1 is MNHEY and CDR2 SMNVEV (reference sequence). The CDR3 spells CASSRRQAYEKLFF. CDR3 bases: TGTGCCAGCAGCAGACGACAGGCATATGAAAAACTGTTTTTT.

The chain recombines TRBV19 with TRBJ1-1; no reliable D call. This CDR3 region has 14 residues. Trimming removed 3 bases from V and 3 bases from J, with 11 bases in between. The V gene's germline CDR1 is LNHDA and CDR2 SQIVND (reference sequence). The CDR3 DNA reads TGTGCCAGTAGTATTTCCCGAGCCGACACTGAAGCTTTCTTT. Translated, it gives CASSISRADTEAFF.

J is TRBJ1-2 and V is TRBV12-3 or TRBV12-4; D not certain. The CDR3 loop spans 11 amino acids. CDR3 region: CVSDSGYGYTF. The DNA for the CDR3 is TGTGTGTCAGACTCGGGCTATGGCTACACCTTC.

J is TRBJ2-5 and V is TRBV5-4; 8 bases are a match to TRBD2. V lost 0 bases and J lost 1; bases outside the gene matches: 11. CDR3 length equals 18 residues. Germline V gene data show CDR1 as SGHNT and CDR2 as YYREEE (reference sequence). The CDR3 sequence is CASSLASGSFGPQETQYF. DNA for the CDR3: TGTGCCAGCAGCTTGGCTAGCGGGTCCTTCGGGCCCCAAGAGACCCAGTACTTC. Drawing the rest from reference TRBV5-4 and TRBJ2-5, the complete variable domain is ETGVTQSPTHLIKTRGQQVTLRCSSQSGHNTVSWYQQALGQGPQFIFQYYREEENGRGNFPPRFSGLQFPNYSSELNVNALELDDSALYLCASSLASGSFGPQETQYFGPGTRLLVL.

DNA of the CDR3: TGTGCCAGCAGCTTGGGGCAGGGGAACTCACCCCTCCACTTT. This codes for CASSLGQGNSPLHF. The V and J genes are TRBV5-6 and TRBJ1-6, with D perhaps TRBD1 (6 bases). There are 14 residues in the CDR3. V was trimmed by 0 bases and J by 10 bases, leaving 11 bases between them. CDR1 SGHDT and CDR2 YYEEEE come from the germline V gene.

The chain has TRBV14 and TRBJ2-3, with D tentatively TRBD1 (5 bases). V lost 0 bases to trimming and J lost 3 bases, with 19 bases between them. The germline V gene has CDR1 SGHDN and CDR2 FVKESK. The CDR3 has 18 amino acids. CDR3 protein: CASSQDLAGPVNTDTQYF. CDR3 sequence (DNA): TGTGCCAGCAGCCAAGATTTGGCAGGGCCGGTAAATACAGATACGCAGTATTTT.